What follows are 25 T cell receptor beta chains derived from one specimen sequenced in a study of blood T cell repertoires in COVID-19. This table comes from immunoSEQ multiplex PCR, and its TCRdb copy is limited to in-frame clones, with some not included. The sample lists a few hundred thousand clones; approximately 85% were seen once. Sequenced input: PBMCs or T cells enriched from blood (not recorded which). These receptor sequences come from a woman in her forties or fifties who had been exposed to COVID-19.

J is TRBJ2-1 and V is TRBV6-5; weak D call: TRBD1 (6 bases). The germline CDR1 and CDR2 sequences are MNHEY and SVGAGI. Trimming cost V 6 bases and J 0 bases, with 12 bases left between them. CDR3 length equals 15 residues. The CDR3 region is CASRPVGGSYNEQFF. CDR3 sequence (DNA): TGTGCCAGCAGACCCGTAGGGGGCTCCTACAATGAGCAGTTCTTC.

The rearrangement links TRBV21-1 to TRBJ1-2; the table names TRBD1, a call not compared with the DNA. TRBV21-1 is flagged as a pseudogene. CDR3 size: 19 residues. CDR3 coding DNA: TGTGCCAGCAGCCTTCGAACAGGGTTCGGGGTTAAGTCTAACTATGGCTACACCTTC. Its translation is CASSLRTGFGVKSNYGYTF.

The rearrangement uses TRBV24-1 and TRBJ2-2; no firm D call. The CDR3 spans 12 residues. Deletions cut 6 bases from V and 6 bases from J, with 7 bases between. Germline V gene data show CDR1 as KGHDR and CDR2 as SFDVKD. The CDR3 protein is CATSSRAGELFF. In DNA form, the CDR3 reads TGTGCCACCAGTTCAAGAGCCGGGGAGCTGTTTTTT.

V and J are TRBV10-3 and TRBJ1-1; 8 bases fit TRBD1. The germline V gene has CDR1 ENHRY and CDR2 SYGVKD. V was pared by 8 bases and J by 4 bases, with 3 bases of the junction left unmatched. The CDR3 spans 12 residues. The DNA of the CDR3 is TGTGCCATCGGGCAGGGGGCCACTGAAGCTTTCTTT. Translated: CAIGQGATEAFF.

This clone showed up just once. As DNA, the CDR3 is TGTGCCAGCTCACCGGAAACTACCTACGAGCAGTACTTC. It encodes CASSPETTYEQYF. This chain connects TRBV18 to TRBJ2-7; D uncertain. CDR1 is KGHSH, CDR2 LQKENI, per germline. Trimming removed 3 bases at V and 2 bases at J, with 8 bases between. The CDR3 spans 13 residues.

The V gene is TRBV11-2, the J gene TRBJ1-6; D is possibly TRBD1 (5 bases). V lost 4 bases, J lost 11 bases, and 15 bases lay in between. The germline gives CDR1 SGHAT, CDR2 FQNNGV. The CDR3 is 14 amino acids. The CDR3 loop reads CASSSGTIMAPLHF. The CDR3 nucleotides read TGTGCCAGCAGCTCGGGGACTATAATGGCACCCCTCCACTTT.

The chain links TRBV5-1 to TRBJ1-2, with D uncertain. CDR1 and CDR2 from the germline V gene are SGHRS and YFSETQ. Trimming took off 0 bases at V and 3 bases at J, with 15 bases between the two ends. The CDR3 runs to 16 residues. CDR3 bases: TGCGCCAGCAGCTTGGCCCTGAGGGATGGAGACTATGGCTACACCTTC. Its protein is CASSLALRDGDYGYTF. Filled out from reference TRBV5-1 and TRBJ1-2, the complete variable domain reads KAGVTQTPRYLIKTRGQQVTLSCSPISGHRSVSWYQQTPGQGLQFLFEYFSETQRNKGNFPGRFSGRQFSNSRSEMNVSTLELGDSALYLCASSLALRDGDYGYTFGSGTRLTVV.

The gene calls are TRBV29-1 and TRBJ1-2, with 8 bases that match TRBD1. V lost 8 bases to trimming and J lost 4 bases; unmatched junction nucleotides: 3. This CDR3 has 11 amino acids. Per germline, CDR1 SQVTM and CDR2 ANQGSEA. CDR3 nucleotide sequence: TGCAGCTCTGGGACAGGCTATGGCTACACCTTC. This gives the protein CSSGTGYGYTF.

V gene TRBV6-5 combines with J gene TRBJ1-2; 7 bases are a match to TRBD1. The CDR3 extends over 14 amino acids. J was trimmed by 4 bases and V by 6 bases; bases with no gene match: 8. CDR1 is MNHEY, CDR2 SVGAGI, per germline. The CDR3 sequence is CASSSEGGVYGYTF. CDR3 coding DNA: TGTGCCAGCAGCTCGGAAGGGGGCGTCTATGGCTACACCTTC.

The sample holds one count of this clone. The rearrangement joins TRBV4-2 to TRBJ2-3; 10 bases map to TRBD2. J gave up 2 bases and V 0 bases, and 5 bases lay outside the gene matches. The CDR3 has 17 residues. CDR1 is LGHNA and CDR2 is YNFKEQ in the germline V gene. The CDR3 loop reads CASSQEIAGGYTDTQYF. DNA of the CDR3: TGTGCCAGCAGCCAAGAAATAGCGGGGGGCTACACAGATACGCAGTATTTT.

This chain connects TRBV18 to TRBJ1-1; unclear D gene. CDR1 KGHSH and CDR2 LQKENI come from the germline V gene. The CDR3 spans 13 residues. V lost 3 bases and J 4 bases, leaving 9 bases between the germline ends. The CDR3 sequence is CASSPKTLTEAFF. The CDR3 bases are TGTGCCAGCTCACCGAAGACACTCACTGAAGCTTTCTTT.

The chain links TRBV9 to TRBJ2-1; D gene unclear. V dropped 3 bases and J dropped 5 bases, with 9 bases sitting between them. The CDR3 loop spans 13 amino acids. Looked up from germline, CDR1 is SGDLS and CDR2 is YYNGEE. CDR3 loop: CASSADTHNEQFF. CDR3 DNA sequence: TGTGCCAGCAGCGCCGACACCCACAATGAGCAGTTCTTC.

This chain joins TRBV5-4 and TRBJ2-1; TRBD2 matches 10 bases. Trimming took 3 bases from V and 4 from J; bases not matched to a gene: 7. The CDR3 totals 16 residues. CDR1 and CDR2 (germline): SGHNT, YYREEE (reference sequence). This CDR3 is CASSSLAGVRYNEQFF. CDR3 DNA sequence: TGTGCCAGCAGCTCCCTAGCGGGGGTACGGTACAATGAGCAGTTCTTC.

This chain links TRBV18 with TRBJ1-5; TRBD1 might be the D (6 bases). V lost 5 bases and J 0 bases, leaving 11 bases between the germline ends. The V gene's germline CDR1 is KGHSH and CDR2 LQKENI. The CDR3 consists of 15 residues. CDR3 nucleotides: TGTGCCAGCTCATCGGGACAACCTAGCAATCAGCCCCAGCATTTT. It encodes CASSSGQPSNQPQHF.

This chain connects TRBV21-1 to TRBJ1-4; whether TRBD1, the table's D call, matches the DNA was not checked. TRBV21-1 is given as a pseudogene. The CDR3 consists of 17 residues. The CDR3 DNA sequence: TGTGCCAGCAGCCCTCACGACAGGGAGGATAAGGGTGAAAAACTGTTTTTT. Translating it yields CASSPHDREDKGEKLFF.

V and J are TRBV7-2 and TRBJ2-7, with D possibly TRBD1 on 5 matching bases. Trimming removed 1 base from V and 1 base from J, with 8 bases in between. Germline CDR1 reads SGHTA; CDR2 reads FQGNSA. This CDR3 comprises 14 residues. The chain's CDR3 is CASSLDRRSYEQYF. The CDR3, as DNA: TGTGCCAGCAGCTTAGACAGGCGGTCCTACGAGCAGTACTTC.

This chain connects TRBV2 to TRBJ1-2; 7 nucleotides align to TRBD1. CDR1 is SNHLY, CDR2 FYNNEI, per germline. The CDR3 spans 15 residues. The V segment lost 6 bases and the J segment 4 bases; nucleotides outside the gene matches: 11. The CDR3 nucleotides are TGTGCCAGCAGCCCCAGGACAGGACGGAGCTATGGCTACACCTTC. Its translation: CASSPRTGRSYGYTF.

The chain has TRBV28 and TRBJ1-1; 8 nucleotides agree with TRBD1. Trimming removed 2 bases from V and 11 bases from J; junction bases left unmatched: 10. CDR1 and CDR2 (germline): MDHEN, SYDVKM. The CDR3 has 14 residues. The CDR3, as DNA: TGTGCCAGCAGTTTAGAGCGCTCAGGGGGCAGGGCTTTCTTT. Protein sequence: CASSLERSGGRAFF.

This chain uses TRBV12-3 or TRBV12-4 with TRBJ1-1; possible D gene TRBD1, 6 bases. The length of the CDR3 is 12 residues. The V and J ends lost 1 base and 11 bases respectively, with 11 bases between them. The chain's CDR3 is CASSLVGGPAFF. CDR3 nucleotide sequence: TGTGCCAGCAGTTTAGTAGGGGGACCGGCTTTCTTT.

The chain couples TRBV6-2 or TRBV6-3 to TRBJ2-3; no definite D call. CDR3 length: 13 amino acids. CDR1 is MNHEY and CDR2 is SVGEGT in the germline V gene. Trimming left V 4 bases short and J 6 bases short, with 11 bases between. The CDR3 sequence: CASSSLFADTQYF. The CDR3 DNA reads TGTGCCAGCAGTTCCCTTTTCGCGGATACGCAGTATTTT.

V usage is TRBV5-4 and J usage is TRBJ1-1, with a weak D call TRBD1 (6 bases). Germline assignment: CDR1 SGHNT and CDR2 YYREEE (reference sequence). Trimming left V 2 bases short and J 6 bases short, with 14 bases between. This CDR3 contains 14 residues. This CDR3 reads CASSFRGGASEAFF. In DNA, the CDR3 is TGTGCCAGCAGCTTTAGGGGGGGGGCGTCTGAAGCTTTCTTT.

The V gene is TRBV25-1, the J gene TRBJ2-1, with D perhaps TRBD1 (5 bases). Germline lookup yields CDR1 MGHDK and CDR2 SYGVNS. Trimming took 4 bases from V and 6 from J, leaving 16 bases between them. CDR3 length: 15 amino acids. The CDR3 protein is CASSVAMGPANEQFF. The CDR3 DNA is TGTGCCAGCAGTGTAGCAATGGGGCCTGCCAATGAGCAGTTCTTC.

This rearrangement joins TRBV9 to TRBJ2-1; D may be TRBD2 (6 bases). Trimming shortened V by 0 bases and J by 6 bases, and 16 bases separated the two germline ends. Germline CDR1 is SGDLS and CDR2 is YYNGEE. This CDR3 has 16 amino acids. CDR3 protein: CASSVAPSGTFNEQFF. The CDR3 coding sequence is TGTGCCAGCAGCGTAGCTCCTTCCGGGACTTTCAATGAGCAGTTCTTC.

The chain joins TRBV13 to TRBJ1-2; D unresolved. Germline-derived CDR1 and CDR2 are PRHDT and FYEKMQ (reference sequence). V was cut by 6 bases and J by 4 bases, with 12 bases left in between. The CDR3 runs to 13 residues. CDR3 residues: CASRAALFYGYTF. Here the CDR3 DNA reads TGTGCCAGCAGAGCGGCCCTCTTCTATGGCTACACCTTC.

This sequence joins TRBV5-4 and TRBJ2-7; possibly TRBD2 for D (5 bases). Trimming took 4 bases from V and 6 from J, leaving 20 bases between them. The CDR3 is made up of 15 amino acids. Per the germline V gene, CDR1 is SGHNT and CDR2 is YYREEE (reference sequence). The CDR3 DNA is TGTGCCAGCAGCCTAACCGGGATAAGGGCGGGCGAGCAGTACTTC. This translates into CASSLTGIRAGEQYF. Full variable domain (rest looked up from reference TRBV5-4 and TRBJ2-7): ETGVTQSPTHLIKTRGQQVTLRCSSQSGHNTVSWYQQALGQGPQFIFQYYREEENGRGNFPPRFSGLQFPNYSSELNVNALELDDSALYLCASSLTGIRAGEQYFGPGTRLTVT.